Below, one TCR beta chain is given with its context. One entry per CDR3 protein, called by TCRdb with MiXCR from the RT-PCR reads. The sample consists of around 580,000 distinct CDR3 sequences, 12% of them appearing once. This CDR3 contains 14 residues. Trimming removed 3 bases at V and 1 base at J, with 8 bases between. The data belong to a study of response to subunit inactivated influenza vaccine. V is TRBV12-3 or TRBV12-4 and J is TRBJ2-3, with unresolved D. Sequencing was performed on PBMCs from blood, taken on the day of vaccination. This receptor was taken from a man aged 50 to 59 who received an inactivated influenza vaccine. The CDR3 region is CASSFAPGTDTQYF. CDR3 nucleotides: TGTGCCAGCAGTTTCGCCCCCGGCACAGATACGCAGTATTTT.